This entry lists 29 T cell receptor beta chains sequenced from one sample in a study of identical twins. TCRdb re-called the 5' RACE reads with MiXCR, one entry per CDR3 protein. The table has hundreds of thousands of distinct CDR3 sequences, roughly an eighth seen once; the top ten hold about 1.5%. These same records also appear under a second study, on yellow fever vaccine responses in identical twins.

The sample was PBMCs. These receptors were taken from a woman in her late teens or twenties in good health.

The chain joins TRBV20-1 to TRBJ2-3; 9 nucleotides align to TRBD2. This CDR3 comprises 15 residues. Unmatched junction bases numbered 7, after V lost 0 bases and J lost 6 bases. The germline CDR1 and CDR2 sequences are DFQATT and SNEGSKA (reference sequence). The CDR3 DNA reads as TGCAGTGCTAGAGATTGGGCTAGCGGGGAGGATACGCAGTATTTT. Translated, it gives CSARDWASGEDTQYF.

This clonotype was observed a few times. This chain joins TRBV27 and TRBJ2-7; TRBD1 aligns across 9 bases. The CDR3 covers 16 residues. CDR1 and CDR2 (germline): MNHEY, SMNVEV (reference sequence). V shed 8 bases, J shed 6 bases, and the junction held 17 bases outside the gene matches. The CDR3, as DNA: TGTGCCAGCCAAAGGTTGCTCGGGACAGGGAGAGGCGAGCAGTACTTC. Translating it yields CASQRLLGTGRGEQYF.

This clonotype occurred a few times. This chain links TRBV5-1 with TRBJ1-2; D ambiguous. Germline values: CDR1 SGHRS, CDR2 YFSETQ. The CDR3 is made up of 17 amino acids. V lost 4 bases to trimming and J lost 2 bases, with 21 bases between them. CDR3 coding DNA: TGCGCCAGCAGCGACCCCATGCCCAAGCGGTCGAACTATGGCTACACCTTC. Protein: CASSDPMPKRSNYGYTF.

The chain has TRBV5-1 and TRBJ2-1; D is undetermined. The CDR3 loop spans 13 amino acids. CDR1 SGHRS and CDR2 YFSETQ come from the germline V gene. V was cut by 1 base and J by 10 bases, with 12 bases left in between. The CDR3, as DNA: TGCGCCAGCAGCTTGCCTGGCGCTCGGGAGCAGTTCTTC. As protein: CASSLPGAREQFF.

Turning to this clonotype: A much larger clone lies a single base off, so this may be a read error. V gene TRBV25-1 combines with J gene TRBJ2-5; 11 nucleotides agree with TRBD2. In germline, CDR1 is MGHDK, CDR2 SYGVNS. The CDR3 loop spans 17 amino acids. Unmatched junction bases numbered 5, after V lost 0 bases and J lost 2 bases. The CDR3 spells CASSEYMTSGEQETQYF. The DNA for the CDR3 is TGTGCCAGCAGTGAATACATGACTAGCGGGGAACAAGAGACCCAGTACTTC.

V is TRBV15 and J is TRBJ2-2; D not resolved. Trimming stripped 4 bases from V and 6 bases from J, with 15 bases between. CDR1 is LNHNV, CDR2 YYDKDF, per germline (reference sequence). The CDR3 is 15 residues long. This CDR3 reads CATSTLGWYAGELFF. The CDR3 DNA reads TGTGCCACCAGCACCCTCGGATGGTACGCCGGGGAGCTGTTTTTT.

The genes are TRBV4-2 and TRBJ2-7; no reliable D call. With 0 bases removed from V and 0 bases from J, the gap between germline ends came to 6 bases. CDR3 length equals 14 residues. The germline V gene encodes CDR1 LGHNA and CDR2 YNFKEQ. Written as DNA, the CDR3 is TGTGCCAGCAGCCAAGACGAAGCCTCCTACGAGCAGTACTTC. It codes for CASSQDEASYEQYF.

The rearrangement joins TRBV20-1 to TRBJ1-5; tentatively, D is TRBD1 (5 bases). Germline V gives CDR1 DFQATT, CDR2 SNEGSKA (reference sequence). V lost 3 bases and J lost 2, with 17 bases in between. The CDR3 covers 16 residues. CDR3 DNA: TGCAGTGCTAGTCGCCTGAGCCAGGGTGGCAATCAGCCCCAGCATTTT. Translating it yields CSASRLSQGGNQPQHF.

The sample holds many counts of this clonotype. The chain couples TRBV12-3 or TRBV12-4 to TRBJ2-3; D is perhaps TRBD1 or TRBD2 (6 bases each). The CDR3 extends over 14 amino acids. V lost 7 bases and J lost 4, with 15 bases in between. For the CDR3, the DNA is TGTGCCAGCACCTTCGGGGGCCTGGCAGATACGCAGTATTTT. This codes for CASTFGGLADTQYF.

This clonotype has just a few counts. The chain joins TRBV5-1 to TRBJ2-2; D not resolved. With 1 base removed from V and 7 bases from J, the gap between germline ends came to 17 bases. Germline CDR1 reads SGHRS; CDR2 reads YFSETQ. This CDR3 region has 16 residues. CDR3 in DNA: TGCGCCAGCAGCTTGTCGTCGGCTAGTCTCGGCGGGGAGCTGTTTTTT. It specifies CASSLSSASLGGELFF.

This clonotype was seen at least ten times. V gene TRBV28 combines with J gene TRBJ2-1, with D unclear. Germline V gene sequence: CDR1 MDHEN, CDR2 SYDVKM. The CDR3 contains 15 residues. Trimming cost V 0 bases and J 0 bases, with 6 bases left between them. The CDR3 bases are TGTGCCAGCAGTTTATGGGCGCACTCCTACAATGAGCAGTTCTTC. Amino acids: CASSLWAHSYNEQFF.

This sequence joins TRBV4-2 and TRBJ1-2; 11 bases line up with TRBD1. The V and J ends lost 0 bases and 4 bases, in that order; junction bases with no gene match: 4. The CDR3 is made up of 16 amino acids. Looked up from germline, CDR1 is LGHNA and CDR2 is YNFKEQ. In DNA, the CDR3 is TGTGCCAGCAGCCAAGATCAAGGGACAGGGGGCTATGGCTACACCTTC. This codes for CASSQDQGTGGYGYTF.

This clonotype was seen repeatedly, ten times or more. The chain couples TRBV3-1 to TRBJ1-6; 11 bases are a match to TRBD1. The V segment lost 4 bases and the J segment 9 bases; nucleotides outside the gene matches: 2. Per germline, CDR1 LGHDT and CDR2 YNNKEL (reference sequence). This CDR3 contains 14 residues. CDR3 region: CASSPGQGASPLHF. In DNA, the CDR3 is TGTGCCAGCAGCCCAGGACAGGGGGCTTCACCCCTCCACTTT.

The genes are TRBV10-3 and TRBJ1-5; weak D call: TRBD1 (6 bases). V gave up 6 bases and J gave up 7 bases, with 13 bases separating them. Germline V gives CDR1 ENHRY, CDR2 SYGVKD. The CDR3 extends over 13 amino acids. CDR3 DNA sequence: TGTGCCATCAGGAGGGGGGGGAACCAGCCCCAGCATTTT. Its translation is CAIRRGGNQPQHF.

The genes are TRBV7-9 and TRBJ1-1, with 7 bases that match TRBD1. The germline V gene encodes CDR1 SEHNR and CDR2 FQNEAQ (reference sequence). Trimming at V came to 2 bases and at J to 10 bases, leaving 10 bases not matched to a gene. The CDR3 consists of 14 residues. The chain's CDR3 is CASSLQGGTDGAFF. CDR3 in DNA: TGTGCCAGCAGCTTACAGGGGGGGACTGATGGAGCTTTCTTT.

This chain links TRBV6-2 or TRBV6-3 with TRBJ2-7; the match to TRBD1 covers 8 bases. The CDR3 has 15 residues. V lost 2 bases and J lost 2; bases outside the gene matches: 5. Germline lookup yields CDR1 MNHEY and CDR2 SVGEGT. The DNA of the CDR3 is TGTGCCAGCAGTTACCGCGGACAGGGAACCTACGAGCAGTACGTC. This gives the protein CASSYRGQGTYEQYV.

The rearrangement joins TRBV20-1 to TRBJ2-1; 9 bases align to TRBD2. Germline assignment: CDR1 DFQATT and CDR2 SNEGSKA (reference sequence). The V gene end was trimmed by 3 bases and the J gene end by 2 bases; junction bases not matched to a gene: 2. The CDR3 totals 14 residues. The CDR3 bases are TGCAGTGCTAGCCAGCGGGAGGCCTACAATGAGCAGTTCTTC. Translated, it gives CSASQREAYNEQFF.

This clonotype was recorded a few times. The CDR3 sequence is CATSTNEKLFF. For the CDR3, the DNA is TGTGCCACCAGCACAAATGAAAAACTGTTTTTT. This chain joins TRBV10-3 and TRBJ1-4, with no clear D. The germline gives CDR1 ENHRY, CDR2 SYGVKD. The CDR3 totals 11 residues. The V end was cut by 10 bases, the J end by 5 bases, with 8 bases between.

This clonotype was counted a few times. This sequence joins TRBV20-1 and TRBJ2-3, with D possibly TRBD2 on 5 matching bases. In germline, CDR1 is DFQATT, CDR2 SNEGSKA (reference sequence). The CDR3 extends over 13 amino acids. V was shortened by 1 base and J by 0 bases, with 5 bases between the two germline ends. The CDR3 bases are TGCAGTGCTAGAGGCGGGAGCACAGATACGCAGTATTTT. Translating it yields CSARGGSTDTQYF.

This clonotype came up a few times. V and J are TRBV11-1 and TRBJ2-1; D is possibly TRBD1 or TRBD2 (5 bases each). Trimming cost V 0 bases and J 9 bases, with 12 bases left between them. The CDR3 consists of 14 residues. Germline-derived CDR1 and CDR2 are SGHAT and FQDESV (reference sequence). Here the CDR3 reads CASSLATGAREQFF. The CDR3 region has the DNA TGTGCCAGCAGCTTAGCGACCGGGGCCCGTGAGCAGTTCTTC.

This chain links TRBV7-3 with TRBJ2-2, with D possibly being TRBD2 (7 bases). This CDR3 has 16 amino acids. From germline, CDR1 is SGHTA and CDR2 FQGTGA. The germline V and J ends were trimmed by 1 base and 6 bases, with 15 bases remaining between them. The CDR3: CASSLMGRGLPGELFF. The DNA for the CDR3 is TGTGCCAGCAGCTTAATGGGGCGGGGGCTCCCCGGGGAGCTGTTTTTT.

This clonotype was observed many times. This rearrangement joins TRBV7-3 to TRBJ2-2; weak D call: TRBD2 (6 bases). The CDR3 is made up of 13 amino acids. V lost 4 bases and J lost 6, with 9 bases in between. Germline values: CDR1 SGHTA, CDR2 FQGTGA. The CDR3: CASSSLAAGELFF. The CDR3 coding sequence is TGTGCCAGCAGCTCTTTAGCGGCCGGGGAGCTGTTTTTT.

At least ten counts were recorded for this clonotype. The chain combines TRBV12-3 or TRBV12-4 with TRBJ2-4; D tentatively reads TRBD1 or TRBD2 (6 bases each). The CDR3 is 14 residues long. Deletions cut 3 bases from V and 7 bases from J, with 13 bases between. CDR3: CASSLRDGGNIQYF. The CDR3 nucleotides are TGTGCCAGCAGTTTGAGGGACGGGGGCAACATTCAGTACTTC.

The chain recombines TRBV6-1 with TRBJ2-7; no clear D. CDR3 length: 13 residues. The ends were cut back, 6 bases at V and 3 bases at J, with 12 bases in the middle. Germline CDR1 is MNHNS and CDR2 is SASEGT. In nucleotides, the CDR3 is TGTGCCAGCAGGAAACAGAAAGACTACGAGCAGTACTTC. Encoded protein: CASRKQKDYEQYF.

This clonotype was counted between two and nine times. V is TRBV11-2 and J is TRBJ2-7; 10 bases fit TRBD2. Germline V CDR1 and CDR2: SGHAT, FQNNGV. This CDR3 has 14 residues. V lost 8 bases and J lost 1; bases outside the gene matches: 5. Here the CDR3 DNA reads TGTGCCAGCTCGACTAGCGGGCTATCCTACGAGCAGTACTTC. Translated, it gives CASSTSGLSYEQYF.

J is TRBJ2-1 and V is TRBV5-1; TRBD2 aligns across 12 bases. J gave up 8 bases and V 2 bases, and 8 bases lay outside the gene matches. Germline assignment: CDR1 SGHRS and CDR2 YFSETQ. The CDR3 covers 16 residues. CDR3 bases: TGCGCCAGCAGCTTTCTGGCTAGCGGGAGGGCTGATGAGCAGTTCTTC. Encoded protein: CASSFLASGRADEQFF.

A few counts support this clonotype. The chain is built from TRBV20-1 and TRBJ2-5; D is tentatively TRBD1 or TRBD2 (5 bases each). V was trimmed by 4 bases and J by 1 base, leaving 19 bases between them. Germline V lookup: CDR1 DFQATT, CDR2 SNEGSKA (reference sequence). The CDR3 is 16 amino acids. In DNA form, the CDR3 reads TGCAGTGCTATGTTGTGGGTCGCAGGGAGCCAAGAGACCCAGTACTTC. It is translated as CSAMLWVAGSQETQYF.

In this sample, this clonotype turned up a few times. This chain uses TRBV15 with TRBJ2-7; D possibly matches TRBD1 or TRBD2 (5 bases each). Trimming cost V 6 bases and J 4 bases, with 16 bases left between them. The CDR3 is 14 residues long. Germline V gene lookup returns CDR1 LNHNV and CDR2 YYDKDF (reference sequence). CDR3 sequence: CATRGPGGRYEQYF. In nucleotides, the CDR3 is TGTGCCACCAGGGGACCCGGTGGCCGTTACGAGCAGTACTTC.

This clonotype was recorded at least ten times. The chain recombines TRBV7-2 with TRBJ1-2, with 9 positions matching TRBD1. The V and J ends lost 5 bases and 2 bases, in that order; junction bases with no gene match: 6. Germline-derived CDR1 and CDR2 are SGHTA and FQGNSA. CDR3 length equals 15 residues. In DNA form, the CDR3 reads TGTGCCAGCAGCCGGTACAGGGGGCCGAACTATGGCTACACCTTC. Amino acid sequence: CASSRYRGPNYGYTF.